What follows are 28 T cell receptor beta chains derived from one specimen sequenced in a study of technical replicates of blood from several donors. Generated by immunoSEQ multiplex PCR, the TCRdb table keeps only in-frame clones and is missing some. Among some 78,000 clones, approximately 95% were seen once, and the ten largest hold around 0.25%. Sequenced material: T cells isolated from PBMCs. The receptors derive from a human donor in good health.

This clone was recorded only once. This chain uses TRBV19 with TRBJ1-2; D remains ambiguous. Trimming shortened V by 5 bases and J by 3 bases, and 7 bases separated the two germline ends. CDR3 length equals 12 residues. In germline, CDR1 is LNHDA, CDR2 SQIVND (reference sequence). CDR3 nucleotides: TGTGCCAGTAGTTACAGTCACTATGGCTACACCTTC. It codes for CASSYSHYGYTF.

The chain links TRBV2 to TRBJ1-5; D remains unclear. V was shortened by 3 bases and J by 4 bases, with 7 bases between the two germline ends. The CDR3 has 13 amino acids. CDR1 is SNHLY, CDR2 FYNNEI, per germline. The CDR3 here is CASSDAGNQPQHF. CDR3 nucleotide sequence: TGTGCCAGCAGTGATGCGGGGAATCAGCCCCAGCATTTT.

The rearrangement uses TRBV11-3 and TRBJ2-7; D is possibly TRBD1 (5 bases). The CDR3 runs 11 residues. CDR1 is SGHNT and CDR2 is YENEEA in the germline V gene. Trimming removed 6 bases at V and 6 bases at J, with 9 bases between. The CDR3 coding sequence is TGTGCCAGCAGTATGGGGCCCGAGCAGTACTTC. Translating it yields CASSMGPEQYF.

This sequence joins TRBV6-1 and TRBJ2-5, with D possibly matching TRBD2 (6 bases). Germline CDR1 reads MNHNS; CDR2 reads SASEGT. Trimming removed 11 bases from V and 0 bases from J, with 13 bases in between. This CDR3 has 13 amino acids. The CDR3 DNA reads TGTGCCCTTTTGTTAGCGGACCAAGAGACCCAGTACTTC. Its protein product is CALLLADQETQYF.

The J gene is TRBJ2-7, the V gene TRBV11-3; the match to TRBD2 covers 10 bases. CDR1 SGHNT and CDR2 YENEEA come from the germline V gene. The CDR3 is 16 residues long. After removal of 1 base from V and 3 bases from J, the junction contained 6 bases not matched to a gene. CDR3 protein: CASSLGPSGGVYEQYF. The CDR3 DNA follows: TGTGCCAGCAGCTTAGGCCCTAGCGGGGGAGTCTACGAGCAGTACTTC.

This clone was observed once. This chain joins TRBV6-1 and TRBJ1-4; D uncertain. The germline gives CDR1 MNHNS, CDR2 SASEGT. The V gene lost 0 bases and the J gene lost 0 bases, with 14 bases spanning the gap. The CDR3 length is 18 residues. The CDR3, as DNA: TGTGCCAGCAGTGAAGCCCTACCGGGAAGTGCAACTAATGAAAAACTGTTTTTT. As protein: CASSEALPGSATNEKLFF.

V is TRBV10-2 and J is TRBJ1-2, with 10 bases aligning to TRBD1. The CDR3 is 13 amino acids. The germline CDR1 and CDR2 sequences are WSHSY and SAAADI. V trimming: 8 bases; J trimming: 4 bases; junction bases outside the gene matches: 4. The DNA for the CDR3 is TGCGCCAGCGTTGGGGACAGGGGCTATGGCTACACCTTC. It codes for CASVGDRGYGYTF.

The chain combines TRBV6-1 with TRBJ1-1; maybe TRBD1 (5 bases). Germline V lookup: CDR1 MNHNS, CDR2 SASEGT. CDR3 length: 15 residues. V lost 2 bases and J 11 bases, leaving 21 bases between the germline ends. CDR3 region: CASSEQTASIAGAFF. The CDR3 nucleotides are TGTGCCAGCAGTGAACAGACAGCTTCAATAGCTGGGGCTTTCTTT.

The chain carries TRBV19 and TRBJ1-6; 7 nucleotides match TRBD1. CDR1 and CDR2 (germline): LNHDA, SQIVND (reference sequence). The CDR3 loop spans 15 amino acids. J gave up 7 bases and V 7 bases, and 10 bases lay outside the gene matches. The CDR3 loop is CASTSGQAGNSPLHF. In DNA, the CDR3 is TGTGCCAGTACGTCCGGACAGGCTGGAAATTCACCCCTCCACTTT.

This clone was counted a single time. This sequence joins TRBV6-5 and TRBJ2-1; the match to TRBD1 covers 8 bases. V gave up 9 bases and J gave up 5 bases; unmatched junction bases: 9. The V gene's germline CDR1 is MNHEY and CDR2 SVGAGI. This CDR3 comprises 14 residues. Here the CDR3 DNA reads TGTGCCAGTAGGGGACAGGTAAACCACAATGAGCAGTTCTTC. Translation: CASRGQVNHNEQFF.

The rearrangement joins TRBV5-1 to TRBJ2-7; 8 bases fit TRBD1. The J segment lost 2 bases and the V segment lost 1 base, leaving 5 bases of the junction unmatched. Germline V gene data show CDR1 as SGHRS and CDR2 as YFSETQ. The CDR3 runs 15 residues. The CDR3 DNA follows: TGCGCCAGCAGCTTGACCGGGACAGGAGCCTACGAGCAGTACTTC. This translates into CASSLTGTGAYEQYF.

V and J are TRBV9 and TRBJ2-5, with 14 bases fitting TRBD2. The CDR3 spans 14 residues. The V gene's germline CDR1 is SGDLS and CDR2 YYNGEE. V lost 7 bases, J lost 5 bases, and 4 bases stayed unmatched. CDR3 DNA sequence: TGTGCCAGCGGCCGACTAGCGGGGGGGGAGACCCAGTACTTC. It yields the protein CASGRLAGGETQYF.

On this clone: Relative to the germline gene, one junction end is altered; a read error may explain this. V and J are TRBV7-7 and TRBJ1-1, with D perhaps TRBD1 (5 bases). Germline V gene data show CDR1 as SSHAT and CDR2 as FNYEAQ (reference sequence). The CDR3 is 13 amino acids. The CDR3 loop is CASSLGTGTEAFF. As DNA, the CDR3 is TGTGCTAGCAGCTTAGGGACGGGGACTGAAGCTTTCTTT.

This chain links TRBV6-6 with TRBJ2-1; perhaps TRBD1 as D (5 bases). Germline V CDR1 and CDR2: MNHNY, SVGAGI (reference sequence). The CDR3 length is 15 residues. V shed 2 bases and J shed 10 bases, with 18 bases lying between them. This CDR3 is CASSYAPRGRVEQFF. CDR3 sequence (DNA): TGTGCCAGCAGTTACGCTCCTAGGGGAAGAGTAGAGCAGTTCTTC.

This chain links TRBV11-2 with TRBJ1-1, with 7 bases that match TRBD1. CDR3 length equals 15 residues. J was trimmed by 8 bases and V by 4 bases; bases with no gene match: 13. Germline V CDR1 and CDR2: SGHAT, FQNNGV. This chain's CDR3 is CASSSNRGSAVEAFF. CDR3 bases: TGTGCCAGCAGCTCTAACAGGGGCTCCGCGGTGGAAGCTTTCTTT.

The genes are TRBV11-2 and TRBJ2-7, with 7 positions matching TRBD2. The length of the CDR3 is 15 residues. J lost 6 bases, V lost 1 base, and 9 bases had no gene match. CDR1 is SGHAT and CDR2 is FQNNGV in the germline V gene. CDR3 protein: CASSLAWTSNSEQYF. CDR3 sequence (DNA): TGTGCCAGCAGCTTAGCTTGGACTAGTAATTCCGAGCAGTACTTC. Full variable domain (rest looked up from reference TRBV11-2 and TRBJ2-7): EAGVAQSPRYKIIEKRQSVAFWCNPISGHATLYWYQQILGQGPKLLIQFQNNGVVDDSQLPKDRFSAERLKGVDSTLKIQPAKLEDSAVYLCASSLAWTSNSEQYFGPGTRLTVT.

The genes are TRBV19 and TRBJ2-7; maybe TRBD1 (5 bases). The germline gives CDR1 LNHDA, CDR2 SQIVND (reference sequence). The CDR3 is 13 residues long. V gave up 5 bases and J gave up 1 base, with 9 bases separating them. The CDR3 region is CASSLSGSYEQYF. The CDR3 bases are TGTGCCAGTAGTCTTTCAGGGTCCTACGAGCAGTACTTC.

The chain carries TRBV10-1 and TRBJ2-7, with 12 bases that match TRBD2. Germline CDR1 is WNHNN and CDR2 is SYGVQD (reference sequence). The ends lost 4 bases at V and 0 bases at J; junction bases unmatched: 7. This CDR3 has 17 amino acids. The CDR3 nucleotides read TGCGCCAGCAGTGCGGTCGGACTAGCGGGGATCTCCTACGAGCAGTACTTC. It codes for CASSAVGLAGISYEQYF.

The chain has TRBV6-5 and TRBJ1-5; the D gene is possibly TRBD1 (5 bases). The CDR3 contains 14 residues. V lost 6 bases and J lost 0, with 9 bases in between. Looked up from germline, CDR1 is MNHEY and CDR2 is SVGAGI. DNA of the CDR3: TGTGCCAGCAGCCAGGACAATAGCAATCAGCCCCAGCATTTT. This sequence encodes CASSQDNSNQPQHF.

The chain has TRBV10-3 and TRBJ1-3, with 11 bases identical to TRBD1. The CDR3 length is 18 residues. Germline V lookup: CDR1 ENHRY, CDR2 SYGVKD. With V trimmed by 6 bases and J by 0 bases, 10 bases remained unmatched. The CDR3 is CAISDTRDRGSSGNTIYF. DNA of the CDR3: TGTGCCATCAGCGATACCCGGGACAGGGGGTCCTCTGGAAACACCATATATTTT.

The chain uses TRBV27 and TRBJ1-2, with D unresolved. Deletions cut 1 base from V and 6 bases from J, with 15 bases between. This CDR3 is built from 15 residues. The germline V gene encodes CDR1 MNHEY and CDR2 SMNVEV (reference sequence). The CDR3: CASSLYRPGFNGYTF. In DNA, the CDR3 is TGTGCCAGCAGTTTATATAGGCCCGGGTTCAATGGCTACACCTTC.

The V gene is TRBV5-6, the J gene TRBJ2-5; TRBD1 matches 7 bases. Trimming cost V 2 bases and J 5 bases; bases outside gene matches: 9. There are 15 residues in the CDR3. Germline CDR1 SGHDT, CDR2 YYEEEE. This CDR3 is CASSLRQGVRETQYF. The DNA for the CDR3 is TGTGCCAGCAGCTTACGTCAGGGGGTACGGGAGACCCAGTACTTC.

The rearrangement joins TRBV4-1 to TRBJ1-4; 9 bases are shared with TRBD1. The CDR3 consists of 16 residues. The V segment lost 3 bases and the J segment 10 bases; nucleotides outside the gene matches: 12. Germline CDR1 reads MGHRA; CDR2 reads YSYEKL. This chain's CDR3 is CASSQARTGEEGKLFF. The DNA for the CDR3 is TGCGCCAGCAGCCAGGCCCGGACAGGGGAAGAAGGAAAACTGTTTTTT.

V is TRBV5-6 and J is TRBJ1-4; possible D gene TRBD1, 5 bases. The V end was cut by 4 bases, the J end by 6 bases, with 10 bases between. Germline values: CDR1 SGHDT, CDR2 YYEEEE. This CDR3 contains 13 residues. Here the CDR3 DNA reads TGTGCCAGCAGCGGGGGGGTGGATGAAAAACTGTTTTTT. Encoded protein: CASSGGVDEKLFF.

The chain combines TRBV2 with TRBJ2-2; perhaps TRBD2 as D (6 bases). Germline V gene sequence: CDR1 SNHLY, CDR2 FYNNEI. The ends were cut back, 4 bases at V and 1 base at J, with 7 bases in the middle. This CDR3 contains 14 residues. CDR3 sequence reads: CASSGGGNTGELFF. The CDR3 region has the DNA TGTGCCAGCAGTGGGGGAGGGAACACCGGGGAGCTGTTTTTT.

J is TRBJ1-3 and V is TRBV5-1; D unclear. Trimming shortened V by 0 bases and J by 4 bases, and 8 bases separated the two germline ends. Germline CDR1 SGHRS, CDR2 YFSETQ. CDR3 length: 14 residues. DNA of the CDR3: TGCGCCAGCAGCTTGGACGGCGGAGGAAACACCATATATTTT. This translates into CASSLDGGGNTIYF.

The chain combines TRBV30 with TRBJ1-1, with 7 bases identical to TRBD1. This CDR3 has 15 residues. Trimming took 0 bases from V and 0 from J; bases not matched to a gene: 4. Germline loops: CDR1 GTSNPN, CDR2 SVGIG (reference sequence). The CDR3 nucleotides are TGTGCCTGGAGTGTCGACAGGGCGTTGAACACTGAAGCTTTCTTT. Residues: CAWSVDRALNTEAFF.

The rearrangement joins TRBV2 to TRBJ2-1; 8 nucleotides align to TRBD1. With 7 bases clipped from V and 4 bases from J, the junction kept 6 bases outside the gene matches. Germline V CDR1 and CDR2: SNHLY, FYNNEI. This CDR3 is 14 amino acids long. This CDR3 reads CASITGGLYNEQFF. In DNA, the CDR3 is TGTGCCAGCATCACAGGGGGTTTATACAATGAGCAGTTCTTC.